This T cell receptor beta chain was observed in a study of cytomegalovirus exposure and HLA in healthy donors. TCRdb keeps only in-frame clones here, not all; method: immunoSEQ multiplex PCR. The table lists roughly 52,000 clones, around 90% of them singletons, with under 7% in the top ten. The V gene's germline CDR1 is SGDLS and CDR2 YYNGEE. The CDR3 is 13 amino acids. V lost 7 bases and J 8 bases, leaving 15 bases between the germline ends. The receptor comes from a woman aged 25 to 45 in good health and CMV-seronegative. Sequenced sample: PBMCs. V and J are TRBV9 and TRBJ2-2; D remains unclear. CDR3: CASGLGPTGELFF. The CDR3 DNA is TGTGCCAGCGGGTTGGGCCCAACAGGGGAGCTGTTTTTT.